One and the same sample provided the 6 T cell receptor beta chains below, sequenced in a study of cytotoxic CD8 clonotypes in ibrutinib-treated CLL listed by TCRdb under 2021. To prepare the library, the immunoSEQ multiplex PCR assay was applied. TCRdb's version of the immuneACCESS table is confined to in-frame rearrangements and falls short of the full clone set. An unresolved V gene accounts for under half of the shortfall where checked; the remainder is of unknown origin. The sample contains 60,000 to 65,000 clones, roughly 59% of them found a single time. Over 12% of the sample belongs to the ten largest clones. The sample's time point label is to be understood as: about 11 months on ibrutinib. The sample here was PBMCs, taken after 12 months of ibrutinib treatment. These receptors were collected from a human donor with chronic lymphocytic leukemia.

The CDR3 nucleotides read TGCGCCAGCAGCCAAGGCTCCATGTGGAGCGGGAGTAAGGGCGAGCAGTACTTC. Protein: CASSQGSMWSGSKGEQYF. V and J are TRBV4-1 and TRBJ2-7; TRBD2 matches at 8 bases. This CDR3 region has 18 residues. Germline assignment: CDR1 MGHRA and CDR2 YSYEKL. The junction had 17 bases not matched to a gene; V was cut back by 1 base and J by 6 bases.

The CDR3 here is CSVETGSGNTIYF. The DNA for the CDR3 is TGCAGCGTTGAGACAGGATCTGGAAACACCATATATTTT. The chain joins TRBV29-1 to TRBJ1-3, with a possible D match to TRBD1 (6 bases). V lost 3 bases to trimming and J lost 1 base, with 7 bases between them. This CDR3 comprises 13 residues. Germline CDR1 is SQVTM and CDR2 is ANQGSEA.

The CDR3 coding sequence is TGTGCCAGTAGTATTGGGGGAATCTACGAGCAGTACTTC. It codes for CASSIGGIYEQYF. The V and J genes are TRBV19 and TRBJ2-7; D tentatively reads TRBD1 or TRBD2 (5 bases each). The CDR3 has 13 residues. The V and J ends lost 3 bases and 3 bases respectively, with 9 bases between them. Germline CDR1 reads LNHDA; CDR2 reads SQIVND (reference sequence).

This clone appeared a single time. The rearrangement joins TRBV6-4 to TRBJ2-1; TRBD2 might be the D (5 bases). The CDR3 has 15 residues. Per the germline V gene, CDR1 is MRHNA and CDR2 is SNTAGT. Trimming shortened V by 3 bases and J by 6 bases, and 15 bases separated the two germline ends. The CDR3: CASSEAVPNLNEQFF. CDR3 sequence (DNA): TGTGCCAGCAGTGAAGCGGTACCGAACCTCAATGAGCAGTTCTTC.

The V and J genes are TRBV6-5 and TRBJ1-1, with D maybe TRBD1 (6 bases). The CDR3 length is 16 residues. The germline gives CDR1 MNHEY, CDR2 SVGAGI. Between the trimmed V and J ends, which lost 2 bases and 3 bases, there was a span of 16 bases. The CDR3 region has the DNA TGTGCCAGCAGTTACGGTCATACAGGGAGCGACACTGAAGCTTTCTTT. Amino acids: CASSYGHTGSDTEAFF.

V usage is TRBV5-5 and J usage is TRBJ1-1, with D perhaps matching TRBD1 (5 bases). Germline CDR1 is SGHKS and CDR2 is YYEKEE (reference sequence). Deletions cut 6 bases from V and 3 bases from J, with 12 bases between. This CDR3 has 13 residues. The CDR3 protein is CASKVGADTEAFF. Here the CDR3 DNA reads TGTGCCAGCAAAGTCGGGGCAGACACTGAAGCTTTCTTT.